These 16 T cell receptor beta chains originate from one sample sequenced in a study of response to subunit inactivated influenza vaccine. TCRdb processed the RT-PCR reads anew with MiXCR; each CDR3 protein has one entry. The sample has hundreds of thousands of distinct CDR3 sequences, approximately 7.1% seen once. The source was PBMCs from blood, collected roughly 24 months after vaccination. The receptor source for this set is a man between 50 and 75 years old who received an inactivated influenza vaccine.

This chain joins TRBV5-6 and TRBJ2-1, with 13 nucleotides matching TRBD2. The CDR3 runs to 17 residues. The germline V gene has CDR1 SGHDT and CDR2 YYEEEE. V was clipped by 5 bases and J by 4 bases; unmatched bases: 9. CDR3 region: CASRGTSGNDNYNEQFF. CDR3 bases: TGTGCCAGCAGAGGGACTAGCGGGAACGACAATTACAATGAGCAGTTCTTC.

This clonotype was seen only a few times. This chain links TRBV7-6 with TRBJ2-5; TRBD1 might be the D (6 bases). The germline V and J ends were trimmed by 2 bases and 4 bases, with 14 bases remaining between them. The CDR3 is 15 residues long. Germline values: CDR1 SGHVS, CDR2 FNYEAQ. The CDR3 region has the DNA TGTGCCAGCAGCTTAAATTGGCAGGGGACAGAGACCCAGTACTTC. Protein sequence: CASSLNWQGTETQYF.

To note about this clonotype: Germline and junction disagree at one end, which may indicate a read error. This rearrangement joins TRBV24-1 to TRBJ2-2; perhaps TRBD2 as D (5 bases). Germline values: CDR1 KGHDR, CDR2 SFDVKD. The CDR3 length is 16 residues. This chain's CDR3 is CATSDPRRFDTGEPFF. CDR3 coding DNA: TGTGCCACCAGTGATCCGAGAAGGTTTGACACCGGGGAGCCGTTTTTT.

This chain connects TRBV3-1 to TRBJ1-1; D unclear. Per germline, CDR1 LGHDT and CDR2 YNNKEL (reference sequence). This CDR3 contains 14 residues. The V and J ends lost 0 bases and 11 bases respectively, with 16 bases between them. CDR3 bases: TGTGCCAGCAGCCAAGATGGTCCAGGTTCCGGGGCTTTCTTT. The encoded protein is CASSQDGPGSGAFF.

The rearrangement uses TRBV5-5 and TRBJ2-7; 10 bases are a match to TRBD2. With V trimmed by 0 bases and J by 5 bases, 8 bases remained unmatched. The CDR3 spans 16 residues. Germline V CDR1 and CDR2: SGHKS, YYEKEE (reference sequence). The CDR3 coding sequence is TGTGCCAGCAGCTTGGTCGGGACTAGCGTCGTCAACGAGCAGTACTTC. Translated: CASSLVGTSVVNEQYF.

This chain connects TRBV5-4 to TRBJ2-7; TRBD1 agrees at 10 bases. The CDR3 runs 17 residues. The germline CDR1 and CDR2 sequences are SGHNT and YYREEE (reference sequence). V shed 0 bases, J shed 3 bases, and the junction held 9 bases outside the gene matches. CDR3 sequence: CASSLEGTGDQSYEQYF. DNA of the CDR3: TGTGCCAGCAGCTTGGAGGGGACAGGGGACCAGAGCTACGAGCAGTACTTC.

This clonotype was observed many times. The chain couples TRBV20-1 to TRBJ2-3; TRBD2 agrees at 14 bases. CDR3 size: 18 residues. The V gene's germline CDR1 is DFQATT and CDR2 SNEGSKA (reference sequence). The trim removed 5 bases at V and 4 bases at J, leaving 14 bases unmatched. The CDR3 bases are TGCAGTGCTCCCCCGGGACTAGCGGGAGATAGTTTGGCAGATACGCAGTATTTT. Protein product: CSAPPGLAGDSLADTQYF.

There are a few counts of this clonotype. This rearrangement joins TRBV20-1 to TRBJ1-2; D is uncertain. The CDR3 consists of 12 residues. Trimming left V 4 bases short and J 0 bases short, with 6 bases between. Germline lookup yields CDR1 DFQATT and CDR2 SNEGSKA (reference sequence). The CDR3 is CSATAPNYGYTF. The CDR3 DNA follows: TGCAGTGCTACAGCTCCTAACTATGGCTACACCTTC.

This clonotype was seen only a few times. The V call is TRBV6-5, the J call TRBJ2-5; 10 bases fit TRBD2. The CDR3 has 15 residues. The germline V gene has CDR1 MNHEY and CDR2 SVGAGI. Germline trimming cut 4 bases from V and 4 bases from J; bases unmatched to any gene: 6. The CDR3 region is CASSWSGRAGETQYF. The DNA for the CDR3 is TGTGCCAGCAGTTGGAGCGGGAGGGCCGGAGAGACCCAGTACTTC.

V usage is TRBV6-5 and J usage is TRBJ1-4, with TRBD1 matching over 7 bases. This CDR3 has 15 amino acids. Germline values: CDR1 MNHEY, CDR2 SVGAGI. The V and J ends lost 2 bases and 5 bases, in that order; junction bases with no gene match: 5. The CDR3 loop reads CASSYAGGGNEKLFF. The CDR3 DNA sequence: TGTGCCAGCAGTTACGCAGGGGGAGGGAATGAAAAACTGTTTTTT.

In this sample, this clonotype turned up many times. The CDR3 sequence is CASSTTGDINYGYTF. DNA of the CDR3: TGTGCCAGCAGCACCACAGGGGATATAAACTATGGCTACACCTTC. The gene calls are TRBV5-5 and TRBJ1-2; 7 bases are a match to TRBD1. This CDR3 has 15 residues. In germline, CDR1 is SGHKS, CDR2 YYEKEE (reference sequence). J gave up 2 bases and V 4 bases, and 8 bases lay outside the gene matches.

The chain recombines TRBV7-6 with TRBJ2-5; no clear D. Trimming removed 1 base at V and 5 bases at J, with 17 bases between. The length of the CDR3 is 16 residues. The V gene's germline CDR1 is SGHVS and CDR2 FNYEAQ. CDR3 sequence (DNA): TGTGCCAGCAGCTTAGGGGGTGGGTCCGGGCGTGAGACCCAGTACTTC. This translates into CASSLGGGSGRETQYF.

V is TRBV10-3 and J is TRBJ2-1; TRBD2 matches at 7 bases. Germline V gene sequence: CDR1 ENHRY, CDR2 SYGVKD. The CDR3 contains 13 residues. Unmatched junction bases numbered 5, after V lost 6 bases and J lost 6 bases. This chain's CDR3 is CAISTGLVNEQFF. As DNA, the CDR3 is TGTGCCATCAGCACCGGACTAGTCAATGAGCAGTTCTTC.

The sample holds many counts of this clonotype. This chain links TRBV12-3 or TRBV12-4 with TRBJ1-3; no clear D. The CDR3 totals 13 residues. V lost 2 bases and J 5 bases, leaving 7 bases between the germline ends. The CDR3 nucleotides are TGTGCCAGCAGTTTATTGGGTCGAAACACCATATATTTT. Its translation is CASSLLGRNTIYF.

This clonotype came up many times. The rearrangement links TRBV20-1 to TRBJ2-7; D assignment may be TRBD1 or TRBD2 (5 bases each). This CDR3 spans 15 amino acids. V lost 0 bases and J lost 6, with 18 bases in between. Germline V gives CDR1 DFQATT, CDR2 SNEGSKA (reference sequence). As DNA, the CDR3 is TGCAGTGCTAGAGACGGGACCACCGGTGGGGTCGAGCAGTACTTC. As protein: CSARDGTTGGVEQYF.

The chain joins TRBV18 to TRBJ2-6; D remains ambiguous. This CDR3 region has 16 residues. Germline values: CDR1 KGHSH, CDR2 LQKENI. Between the trimmed V and J ends, which lost 2 bases and 0 bases, there was a span of 8 bases. The CDR3 coding sequence is TGTGCCAGCTCACCATCTCTCTCCTCTGGGGCCAACGTCCTGACTTTC. Protein product: CASSPSLSSGANVLTF.